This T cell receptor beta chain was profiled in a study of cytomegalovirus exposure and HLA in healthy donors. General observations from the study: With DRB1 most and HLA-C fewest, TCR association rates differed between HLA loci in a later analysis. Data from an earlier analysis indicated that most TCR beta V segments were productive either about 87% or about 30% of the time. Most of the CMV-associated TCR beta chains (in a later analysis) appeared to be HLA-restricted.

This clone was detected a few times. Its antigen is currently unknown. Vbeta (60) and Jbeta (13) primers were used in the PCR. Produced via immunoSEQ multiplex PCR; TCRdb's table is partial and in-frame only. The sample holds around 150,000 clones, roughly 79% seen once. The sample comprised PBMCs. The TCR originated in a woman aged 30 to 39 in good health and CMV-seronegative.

CDR3 sequence reads: CASSPISGGLSYEQYF. Written as DNA, the CDR3 is TGTGCCAGCAGCCCTATTAGCGGGGGGCTCTCCTACGAGCAGTACTTC. The chain joins TRBV5-4 to TRBJ2-7; 10 nucleotides align to TRBD2. Looked up from germline, CDR1 is SGHNT and CDR2 is YYREEE (reference sequence). The J segment lost 0 bases and the V segment lost 4 bases, leaving 7 bases of the junction unmatched. This CDR3 is built from 16 residues.